This record concerns one T cell receptor (beta chain) sequence. Antigen: not known. The sample holds other DNA sequences that translate to the same CDR3. Every donor was a Caucasian adult from Nashville, Tennessee. These data are taken from a study of shared clonotypes between healthy human individuals. Repertoires were generated with immunoSEQ multiplex PCR, while TCRdb's copy carries only in-frame clones and drops some. The data contain about 1.5 million clones, over 95% of them singletons. Study observations and caveats: Limitation of the genetic and exposure-history diversity represented came from the few donors.

The germline V and J ends were trimmed by 5 bases and 5 bases, with 7 bases remaining between them. The CDR3 runs 11 residues. CDR1 is SGHTA, CDR2 FQGNSA, per germline. This clonotype was obtained from a young man in good health. The sequenced material came from naive CD4+ T cells sorted from blood. Subset meaning: CD45RA+ positively selected. The chain links TRBV7-2 to TRBJ2-7, with unresolved D. The CDR3 protein is CASSLKDEQYF. The CDR3 bases are TGTGCCAGCAGCCTTAAGGACGAGCAGTACTTC.